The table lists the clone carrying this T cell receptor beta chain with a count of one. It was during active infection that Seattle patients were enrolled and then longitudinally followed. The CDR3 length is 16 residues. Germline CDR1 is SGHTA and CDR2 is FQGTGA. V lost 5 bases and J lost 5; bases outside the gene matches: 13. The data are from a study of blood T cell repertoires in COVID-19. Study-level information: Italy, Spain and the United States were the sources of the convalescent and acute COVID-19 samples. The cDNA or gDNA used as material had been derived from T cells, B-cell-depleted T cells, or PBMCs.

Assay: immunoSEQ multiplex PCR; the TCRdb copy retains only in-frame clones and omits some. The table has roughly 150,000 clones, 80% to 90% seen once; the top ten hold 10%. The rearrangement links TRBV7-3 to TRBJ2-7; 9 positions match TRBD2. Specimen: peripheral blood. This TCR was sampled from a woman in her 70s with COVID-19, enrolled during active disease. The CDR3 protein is CASSPSPGLAMNEQYF. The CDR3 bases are TGTGCCAGCAGCCCCTCCCCCGGACTAGCGATGAACGAGCAGTACTTC.